The clone carrying this TCR beta chain was found a few times. No antigen is known for it. This specimen comes from a study of T-cell memory formation after mild COVID-19. Overall study context: TCR clusters mostly belonged to single donors. Notes on the study in general: CM and EM subsets held most contracting CD4+ clones; EMRA held CD8+ ones. Clones shrinking between day 15 and 85 showed a balanced CD4/CD8 split, and those that grew later tilted toward CD4+. Still unconfirmed is whether the second-wave clones peaking on day 37 recognized SARS-CoV-2.

V lost 5 bases, J lost 0 bases, and 4 bases stayed unmatched. The CDR3 totals 17 residues. Per the germline V gene, CDR1 is KGHDR and CDR2 is SFDVKD. TCRdb ran MiXCR on the 5' RACE reads and lists one entry per CDR3 protein. Seen here are 500,000 to 650,000 distinct CDR3 sequences, roughly a fifth observed once, and the top ten hold roughly 9.1%. The sequence was collected from an adult woman who had mild COVID-19 (a few samples of this study predate the infection). Cell type and time point are not known. Sequenced sample: PBMCs or a T cell subset sorted from them (not recorded which). This rearrangement joins TRBV24-1 to TRBJ1-3, with TRBD1 identical over 12 bases. Written as DNA, the CDR3 is TGTGCCACCAGTGCCGGGACAGGGGGCGGCTCTGGAAACACCATATATTTT. It yields the protein CATSAGTGGGSGNTIYF.